This TCR beta chain came from a study of identical twins. Overall study results and limits: Insertions ran lower in abundant cord blood beta clonotypes, though not in memory repertoires. Conclusions were based on cross-sectional statistical analysis, without following the same donors.

Template switching introduced a universal primer site, and the cDNA bore unique molecular identifiers. One entry per CDR3 protein, called by TCRdb with MiXCR from the 5' RACE reads. The sample includes about 240,000 distinct CDR3 sequences, over 9.5% seen only once; the top ten take 3.5% to 4.5%. This clonotype showed up many times. What it binds is not known. The CDR3 sequence is 15 residues long. J lost 0 bases, V lost 5 bases, and 1 base had no gene match. Looked up from germline, CDR1 is MNHEY and CDR2 is SVGAGI. This same sample was also part of a study on yellow fever vaccine responses in identical twins.

Sequences were obtained from memory (CD45RO+) T cells sorted from blood. The genes are TRBV6-5 and TRBJ2-5; TRBD2 aligns across 12 bases. The receptor's source is a young woman in good health. The CDR3 nucleotides read TGTGCCAGCAGTGGACTAGCGGGGAACCAAGAGACCCAGTACTTC. This gives the protein CASSGLAGNQETQYF.